Detailed here is one TCR beta chain. Antigen unknown. The sample is drawn from a study of cytomegalovirus exposure and HLA in healthy donors. Overall study context: The 100 million to 140 million unique TCR beta sequences, from roughly 170 million T cells, were found by an earlier analysis. Findings of the study overall: In an earlier analysis, in 540 or so donors, most V segments appeared productive either ~90% or ~30% of the time. Despite most TCR sequences being rare, some public TCRs occurred in many donors.

PCR primers comprised 60 Vbeta and 13 Jbeta primers. Profiling relied on immunoSEQ multiplex PCR, and the TCRdb table lists in-frame clones only, not all of them. The data contain about 130,000 clones, around 85% of them singletons. This sequence originates from a boy between 10 and 17 years old in good health and CMV-seronegative. Input material: PBMCs.

The CDR3 loop reads CASSLDGGKYEQYF. The CDR3, as DNA: TGTGCCAGCAGCTTAGACGGGGGGAAATACGAGCAGTACTTC. The chain joins TRBV7-9 to TRBJ2-7; the match to TRBD2 covers 7 bases. V lost 1 base to trimming and J lost 4 bases; unmatched junction nucleotides: 4. Germline-derived CDR1 and CDR2 are SEHNR and FQNEAQ (reference sequence). The CDR3 consists of 14 residues.